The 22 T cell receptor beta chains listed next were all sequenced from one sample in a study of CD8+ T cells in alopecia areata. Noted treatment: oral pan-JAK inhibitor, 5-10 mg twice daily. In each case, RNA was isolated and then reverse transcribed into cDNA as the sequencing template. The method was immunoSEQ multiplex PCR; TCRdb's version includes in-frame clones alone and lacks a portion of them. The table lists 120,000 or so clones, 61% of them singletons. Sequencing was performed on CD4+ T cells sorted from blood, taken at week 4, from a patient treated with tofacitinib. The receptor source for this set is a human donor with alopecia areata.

The CDR3 spells CASSVEGGTIMGTQYF. The CDR3 nucleotides read TGTGCCAGCAGCGTAGAAGGCGGGACGATAATGGGGACCCAGTACTTC. The J gene is TRBJ2-5, the V gene TRBV9; tentatively, D is TRBD2 (6 bases). V was clipped by 0 bases and J by 7 bases, with 19 bases between them. There are 16 residues in the CDR3. The germline gives CDR1 SGDLS, CDR2 YYNGEE.

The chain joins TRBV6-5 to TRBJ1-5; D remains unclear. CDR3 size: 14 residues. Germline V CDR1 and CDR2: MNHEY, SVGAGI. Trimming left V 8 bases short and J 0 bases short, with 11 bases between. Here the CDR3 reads CASSPVNSNQPQHF. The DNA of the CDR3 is TGTGCCAGCTCCCCAGTCAATAGCAATCAGCCCCAGCATTTT.

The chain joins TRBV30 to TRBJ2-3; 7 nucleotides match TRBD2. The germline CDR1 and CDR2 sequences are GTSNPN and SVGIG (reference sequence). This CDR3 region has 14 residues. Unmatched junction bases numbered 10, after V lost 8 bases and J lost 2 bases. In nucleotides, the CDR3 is TGTGCCGGTCTCCTTGGGAGGGCCACAGATACGCAGTATTTT. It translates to CAGLLGRATDTQYF.

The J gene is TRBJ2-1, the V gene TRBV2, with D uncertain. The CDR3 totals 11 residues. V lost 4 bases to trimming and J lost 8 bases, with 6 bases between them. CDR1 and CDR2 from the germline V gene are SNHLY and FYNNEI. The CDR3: CASSGVDEQFF. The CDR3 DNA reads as TGTGCCAGCAGTGGGGTGGATGAGCAGTTCTTC.

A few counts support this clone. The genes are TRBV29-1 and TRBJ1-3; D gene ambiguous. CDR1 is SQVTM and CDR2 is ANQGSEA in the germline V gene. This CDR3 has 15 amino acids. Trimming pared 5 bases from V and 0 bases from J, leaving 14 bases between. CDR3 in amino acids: CSVSAPFRSGNTIYF. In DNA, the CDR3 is TGCAGCGTTTCTGCCCCGTTCCGCTCTGGAAACACCATATATTTT.

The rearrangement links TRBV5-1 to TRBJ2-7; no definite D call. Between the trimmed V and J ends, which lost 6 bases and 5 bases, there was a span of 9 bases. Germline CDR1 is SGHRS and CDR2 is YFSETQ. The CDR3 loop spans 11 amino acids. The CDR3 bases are TGCGCCAGCACCATTAACCACGAGCAGTACTTC. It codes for CASTINHEQYF.

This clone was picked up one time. The CDR3 nucleotides are TGCAGCGTTGCCGTCAGGGGCCGAGATACGCAGTATTTT. This translates into CSVAVRGRDTQYF. The chain is built from TRBV29-1 and TRBJ2-3, with TRBD1 as a possible D gene (6 bases). CDR3 length: 13 amino acids. Per the germline V gene, CDR1 is SQVTM and CDR2 is ANQGSEA. Trimming pared 4 bases from V and 5 bases from J, leaving 13 bases between.

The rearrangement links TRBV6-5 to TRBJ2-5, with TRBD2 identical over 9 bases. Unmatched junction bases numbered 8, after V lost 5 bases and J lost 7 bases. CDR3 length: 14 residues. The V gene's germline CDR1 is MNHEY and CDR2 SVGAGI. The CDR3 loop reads CASSQTGTSMTQYF. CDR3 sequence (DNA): TGTGCCAGCAGTCAAACCGGGACTAGCATGACCCAGTACTTC.

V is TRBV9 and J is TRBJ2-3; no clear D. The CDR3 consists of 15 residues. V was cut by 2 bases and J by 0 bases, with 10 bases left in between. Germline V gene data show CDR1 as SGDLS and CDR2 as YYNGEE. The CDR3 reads CASSVGSVSTDTQYF. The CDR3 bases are TGTGCCAGCAGCGTGGGGTCAGTTAGCACAGATACGCAGTATTTT.

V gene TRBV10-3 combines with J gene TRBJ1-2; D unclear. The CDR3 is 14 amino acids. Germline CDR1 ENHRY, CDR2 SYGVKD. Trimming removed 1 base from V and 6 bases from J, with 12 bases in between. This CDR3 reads CAISELAGVNGYTF. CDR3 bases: TGTGCCATCAGTGAGTTGGCAGGCGTCAATGGCTACACCTTC.

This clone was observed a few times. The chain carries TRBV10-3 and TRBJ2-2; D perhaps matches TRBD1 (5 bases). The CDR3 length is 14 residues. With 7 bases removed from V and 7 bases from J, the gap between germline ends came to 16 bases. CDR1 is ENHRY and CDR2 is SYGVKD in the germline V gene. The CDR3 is CAIKEWGSGGELFF. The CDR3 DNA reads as TGTGCCATCAAGGAGTGGGGCTCGGGCGGGGAGCTGTTTTTT.

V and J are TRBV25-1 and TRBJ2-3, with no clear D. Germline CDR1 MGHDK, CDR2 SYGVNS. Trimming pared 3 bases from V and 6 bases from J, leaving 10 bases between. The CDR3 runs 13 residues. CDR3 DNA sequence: TGTGCCAGCAGTGAGCGACTTGCGGATACGCAGTATTTT. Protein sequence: CASSERLADTQYF.

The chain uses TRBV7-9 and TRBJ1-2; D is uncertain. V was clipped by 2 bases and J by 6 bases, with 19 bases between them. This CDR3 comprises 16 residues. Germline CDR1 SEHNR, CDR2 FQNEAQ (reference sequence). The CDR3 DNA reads TGTGCCAGCAGCTTAACGCCAAGGGTTGGTCCGGATGGCTACACCTTC. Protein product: CASSLTPRVGPDGYTF. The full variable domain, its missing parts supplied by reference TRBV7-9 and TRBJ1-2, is DTGVSQNPRHKITKRGQNVTFRCDPISEHNRLYWYRQTLGQGPEFLTYFQNEAQLEKSRLLSDRFSAERPKGSFSTLEIQRTEQGDSAMYLCASSLTPRVGPDGYTFGSGTRLTVV.

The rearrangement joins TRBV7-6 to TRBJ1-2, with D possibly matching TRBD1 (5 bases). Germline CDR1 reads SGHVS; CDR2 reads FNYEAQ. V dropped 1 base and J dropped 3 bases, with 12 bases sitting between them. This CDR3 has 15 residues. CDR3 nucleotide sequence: TGTGCCAGCAGCTTAGGGCAGGGAGGAGACTATGGCTACACCTTC. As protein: CASSLGQGGDYGYTF.

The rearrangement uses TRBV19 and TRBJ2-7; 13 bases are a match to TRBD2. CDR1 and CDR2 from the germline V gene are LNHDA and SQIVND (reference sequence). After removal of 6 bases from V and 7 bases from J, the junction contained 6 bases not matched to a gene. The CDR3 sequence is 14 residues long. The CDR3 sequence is CASSGTSGAREQYF. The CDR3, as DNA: TGTGCCAGTAGCGGGACTAGCGGGGCTCGGGAGCAGTACTTC.

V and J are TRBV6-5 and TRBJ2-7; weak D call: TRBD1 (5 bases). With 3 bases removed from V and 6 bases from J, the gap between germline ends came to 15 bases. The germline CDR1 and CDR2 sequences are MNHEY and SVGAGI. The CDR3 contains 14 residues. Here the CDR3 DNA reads TGTGCCAGCAGTTATAGGCCCGCAGGGTTCGAGCAGTACTTC. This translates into CASSYRPAGFEQYF.

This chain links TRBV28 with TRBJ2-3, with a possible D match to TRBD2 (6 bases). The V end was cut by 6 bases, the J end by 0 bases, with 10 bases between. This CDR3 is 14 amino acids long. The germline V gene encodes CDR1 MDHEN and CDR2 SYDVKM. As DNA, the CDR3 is TGTGCCAGCAGAATGGCGGGGAGCACAGATACGCAGTATTTT. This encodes CASRMAGSTDTQYF.

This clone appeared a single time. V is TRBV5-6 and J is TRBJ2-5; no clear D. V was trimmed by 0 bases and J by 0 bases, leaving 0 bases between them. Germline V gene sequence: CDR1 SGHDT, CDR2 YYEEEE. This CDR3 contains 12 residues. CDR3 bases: TGTGCCAGCAGCTTGGACCAAGAGACCCAGTACTTC. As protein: CASSLDQETQYF. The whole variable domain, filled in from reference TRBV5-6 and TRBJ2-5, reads DAGVTQSPTHLIKTRGQQVTLRCSPKSGHDTVSWYQQALGQGPQFIFQYYEEEERQRGNFPDRFSGHQFPNYSSELNVNALLLGDSALYLCASSLDQETQYFGPGTRLLVL.

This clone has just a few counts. This CDR3 reads CASSLELISYEQYF. The DNA of the CDR3 is TGTGCCAGCAGCTTAGAACTTATATCCTACGAGCAGTACTTC. The genes are TRBV7-8 and TRBJ2-7; no clear D gene. Trimming stripped 1 base from V and 1 base from J, with 8 bases between. Looked up from germline, CDR1 is SGHVS and CDR2 is FQNEAQ. The CDR3 has 14 amino acids.

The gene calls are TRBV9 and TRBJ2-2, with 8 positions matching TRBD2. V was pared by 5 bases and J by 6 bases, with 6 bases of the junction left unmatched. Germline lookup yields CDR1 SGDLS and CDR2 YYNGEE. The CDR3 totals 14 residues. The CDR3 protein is CASRGGRSAGELFF. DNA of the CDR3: TGTGCCAGCAGGGGCGGGAGGTCCGCCGGGGAGCTGTTTTTT.

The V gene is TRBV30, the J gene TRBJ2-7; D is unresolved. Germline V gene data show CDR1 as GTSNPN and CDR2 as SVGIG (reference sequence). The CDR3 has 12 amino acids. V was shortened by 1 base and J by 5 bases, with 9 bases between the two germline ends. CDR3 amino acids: CAWSAGPDEQYF. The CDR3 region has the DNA TGTGCCTGGAGTGCCGGCCCGGACGAGCAGTACTTC.

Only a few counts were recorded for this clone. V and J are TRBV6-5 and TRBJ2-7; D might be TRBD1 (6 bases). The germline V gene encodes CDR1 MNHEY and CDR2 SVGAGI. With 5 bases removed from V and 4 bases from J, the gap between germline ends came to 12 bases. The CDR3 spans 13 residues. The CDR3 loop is CASSRTASYEQYF. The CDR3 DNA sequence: TGTGCCAGCAGTCGGACAGCGTCTTACGAGCAGTACTTC.